A single sample is the source of the 30 T cell receptor beta chains below, sequenced in a study of T cell repertoires in cytomegalovirus infection. Their target antigens are unknown. TCRdb fed the reads into MiXCR, producing one record per CDR3 protein. This sample has about 830,000 distinct CDR3 sequences, with over 25% found just once. The specimen was cultured CD8+ T cells from PBMCs, collected from culture after CMV antigen stimulation. Every receptor here comes from a human donor in good health (CMV status not recorded). Some clones in this sample may be carry-over from other donors' samples.

The chain joins TRBV27 to TRBJ2-3; 7 bases agree with TRBD1. Germline CDR1 is MNHEY and CDR2 is SMNVEV (reference sequence). The CDR3 is 16 residues long. V was pared by 4 bases and J by 4 bases, with 11 bases of the junction left unmatched. The CDR3 DNA follows: TGTGCCAGCAGTTCACGACAGGGATTGGAGGCAGATACGCAGTATTTT. Translated, it gives CASSSRQGLEADTQYF.

The chain uses TRBV5-3 and TRBJ1-1; 7 positions match TRBD1. TRBV5-3 is treated as an ORF (open reading frame) with a function not yet certain. The CDR3 contains 11 residues. V gave up 8 bases and J gave up 11 bases; unmatched junction bases: 9. The CDR3 DNA reads as TGTGCCAGCGTAACAAGGGACAGTGCTTTCTTT. It is translated as CASVTRDSAFF.

This clonotype has a handful of counts. The rearrangement joins TRBV13 to TRBJ2-3; TRBD1 might be the D (6 bases). Trimming removed 5 bases from V and 2 bases from J, with 14 bases in between. Germline CDR1 and CDR2: PRHDT and FYEKMQ (reference sequence). The CDR3 has 15 residues. The CDR3 bases are TGTGCCAGCAGCCAATGGACAGACCCCACAGATACGCAGTATTTT. This translates into CASSQWTDPTDTQYF.

V is TRBV4-1 and J is TRBJ1-1, with TRBD1 identical over 7 bases. Looked up from germline, CDR1 is MGHRA and CDR2 is YSYEKL. Trimming cost V 3 bases and J 1 base; bases outside gene matches: 8. The CDR3 is 16 residues long. As DNA, the CDR3 is TGCGCCAGCAGCCAGCTACAGGGGCGACGGAACACTGAAGCTTTCTTT. Translated: CASSQLQGRRNTEAFF.

This clonotype was counted a few times. This chain joins TRBV13 and TRBJ2-1; maybe TRBD2 (6 bases). CDR1 PRHDT and CDR2 FYEKMQ come from the germline V gene (reference sequence). The CDR3 loop spans 13 amino acids. V gave up 0 bases and J gave up 10 bases, with 10 bases separating them. CDR3 coding DNA: TGTGCCAGCAGCTTAGGCCGGAGGGACGAGCAGTTCTTC. Translated, it gives CASSLGRRDEQFF.

This clonotype was recorded many times. V gene TRBV7-2 combines with J gene TRBJ1-1; possible D gene TRBD1, 5 bases. CDR1 is SGHTA, CDR2 FQGNSA, per germline. The V end was cut by 7 bases, the J end by 1 base, with 10 bases between. The CDR3 covers 13 residues. The CDR3 region has the DNA TGTGCCAGCATCTCCCAGGGGAACACTGAAGCTTTCTTT. Its translation: CASISQGNTEAFF.

In regard to this clonotype: A much larger clone lies one base from this, so it may be a read error. The chain links TRBV7-4 to TRBJ2-5; possibly TRBD1 for D (6 bases). Germline assignment: CDR1 SGHVT and CDR2 SQSDAQ. The CDR3 sequence is 13 residues long. The CDR3 loop reads CVSQSGVQETQYF. Here the CDR3 DNA reads TGTGTCAGCCAGTCAGGGGTCCAAGAGACCCAGTACTTC.

In its sample, this clonotype was seen a few times. The chain is built from TRBV5-1 and TRBJ1-5; TRBD1 matches 11 bases. J lost 5 bases, V lost 2 bases, and 3 bases had no gene match. This CDR3 region has 15 residues. Germline V gene data show CDR1 as SGHRS and CDR2 as YFSETQ. DNA for the CDR3: TGCGCCAGCAGCTTTGGACAGGGGGCGGATCAGCCCCAGCATTTT. Residues: CASSFGQGADQPQHF.

A few counts support this clonotype. The chain recombines TRBV6-6 with TRBJ1-6; weak D call: TRBD1 (6 bases). The V and J ends lost 7 bases and 11 bases respectively, with 21 bases between them. Germline loops: CDR1 MNHNY, CDR2 SVGAGI (reference sequence). The CDR3 is 15 residues long. CDR3 nucleotides: TGTGCCAGCAAGCGGGATAGGGGGGCGAATACACCCCTCCACTTT. It codes for CASKRDRGANTPLHF.

This clonotype has only a few counts. The V and J genes are TRBV15 and TRBJ2-2; TRBD2 agrees at 8 bases. The CDR3 extends over 13 amino acids. The V and J ends lost 8 bases and 7 bases, in that order; junction bases with no gene match: 6. Germline V gene data show CDR1 as LNHNV and CDR2 as YYDKDF (reference sequence). The DNA for the CDR3 is TGTGCCACCCTCAGGACTAGCCACGGGGAGCTGTTTTTT. Translating gives CATLRTSHGELFF. Drawing the rest from reference TRBV15 and TRBJ2-2, the complete variable domain is DAMVIQNPRYQVTQFGKPVTLSCSQTLNHNVMYWYQQKSSQAPKLLFHYYDKDFNNEADTPDNFQSRRPNTSFCFLDIRSPGLGDTAMYLCATLRTSHGELFFGEGSRLTVL.

With regard to this clonotype: Mismatch with germline at one junction end may stem from a read error. The gene calls are TRBV7-9 and TRBJ2-7, with D unclear. Germline V CDR1 and CDR2: SEHNR, FQNEAQ (reference sequence). The CDR3 totals 13 residues. Here the CDR3 reads CTSSPPLAYEQYF. The CDR3 bases are TGTACCAGCAGCCCGCCGTTGGCCTACGAGCAGTACTTC.

V gene TRBV4-2 combines with J gene TRBJ1-1; D remains ambiguous. V lost 0 bases to trimming and J lost 1 base, with 15 bases between them. This CDR3 is 17 amino acids long. Germline V gives CDR1 LGHNA, CDR2 YNFKEQ. DNA of the CDR3: TGTGCCAGCAGCCAAGATTTCGGACTGTTCCCGAACACTGAAGCTTTCTTT. It encodes CASSQDFGLFPNTEAFF.

A remark on this clonotype: Without the conserved terminal phenylalanine or tryptophan, this CDR3 likely stems from a read error. The chain combines TRBV7-6 with TRBJ1-1, with D uncertain. The CDR3 totals 12 residues. Per the germline V gene, CDR1 is SGHVS and CDR2 is FNYEAQ. The CDR3 coding sequence is TGTGCCAGCACCTCCTCCAACACTAAAGCTTTCTAT. Encoded protein: CASTSSNTKAFY.

This chain connects TRBV4-1 to TRBJ2-1, with TRBD2 matching over 10 bases. V lost 0 bases and J lost 10; bases outside the gene matches: 6. There are 15 residues in the CDR3. In germline, CDR1 is MGHRA, CDR2 YSYEKL. CDR3 region: CASSQDSLAGYEQFF. The CDR3 region has the DNA TGCGCCAGCAGCCAAGATTCACTAGCGGGGTACGAGCAGTTCTTC.

This chain connects TRBV7-6 to TRBJ2-1, with D maybe TRBD1 (6 bases). Germline CDR1 reads SGHVS; CDR2 reads FNYEAQ. The CDR3 totals 17 residues. V was trimmed by 2 bases and J by 0 bases, leaving 14 bases between them. The DNA for the CDR3 is TGTGCCAGCAGCTTAAGATACAGGGCTCCCTCCTACAATGAGCAGTTCTTC. The encoded protein is CASSLRYRAPSYNEQFF. Full variable domain (remainder filled in from reference TRBV7-6 and TRBJ2-1): GAGVSQSPRYKVTKRGQDVALRCDPISGHVSLYWYRQALGQGPEFLTYFNYEAQQDKSGLPNDRFSAERPEGSISTLTIQRTEQRDSAMYRCASSLRYRAPSYNEQFFGPGTRLTVL.

In its sample, this clonotype was seen many times. J is TRBJ2-1 and V is TRBV7-8; D gene unclear. This CDR3 has 12 amino acids. Deletions cut 6 bases from V and 7 bases from J, with 10 bases between. Germline CDR1 and CDR2: SGHVS and FQNEAQ. The CDR3 DNA follows: TGTGCCAGCAGTACCGAGTTAAATGAGCAGTTCTTC. This codes for CASSTELNEQFF. Using reference TRBV7-8 and TRBJ2-1 for the parts outside the CDR3, the full variable domain is GAGVSQSPRYKVAKRGQDVALRCDPISGHVSLFWYQQALGQGPEFLTYFQNEAQLDKSGLPSDRFFAERPEGSVSTLKIQRTQQEDSAVYLCASSTELNEQFFGPGTRLTVL.

V gene TRBV6-6 combines with J gene TRBJ2-2; TRBD2 aligns across 10 bases. J gave up 2 bases and V 2 bases, and 5 bases lay outside the gene matches. The CDR3 runs 17 residues. Germline values: CDR1 MNHNY, CDR2 SVGAGI (reference sequence). For the CDR3, the DNA is TGTGCCAGCAGTTACGTAGCGGGAGGCAGCAACACCGGGGAGCTGTTTTTT. Translating gives CASSYVAGGSNTGELFF.

This chain connects TRBV6-5 to TRBJ2-3; D gene unclear. V dropped 0 bases and J dropped 2 bases, with 3 bases sitting between them. The CDR3 sequence is 13 residues long. From germline, CDR1 is MNHEY and CDR2 SVGAGI. The CDR3 DNA reads as TGTGCCAGCAGTTACTCGAACACAGATACGCAGTATTTT. It specifies CASSYSNTDTQYF.

This chain connects TRBV7-3 to TRBJ1-2; the D is unclear. Per the germline V gene, CDR1 is SGHTA and CDR2 is FQGTGA. The V end lost 3 bases, the J end lost 6 bases, and 8 bases lay between the germline ends. The CDR3 sequence is 12 residues long. CDR3 bases: TGTGCCAGCAGCTTCGGAGGGAATGGCTACACCTTC. This translates into CASSFGGNGYTF.

This clonotype appeared a single time. The chain has TRBV7-6 and TRBJ2-1; D unresolved. Germline V gene data show CDR1 as SGHVS and CDR2 as FNYEAQ. Trimming removed 5 bases from V and 1 base from J, with 18 bases in between. This CDR3 spans 17 amino acids. The CDR3 region has the DNA TGTGCCAGCAGCCTCCGGGTGGGAATTGCTTCCTACAATGAGCAGTTCTTC. It specifies CASSLRVGIASYNEQFF.

CDR3 nucleotide sequence: TGTGCCAGCAGGGGCATTTGGGAGACCCAGTACTTC. Its translation is CASRGIWETQYF. This chain connects TRBV7-9 to TRBJ2-5; D unclear. This CDR3 is built from 12 residues. Trimming removed 6 bases at V and 5 bases at J, with 10 bases between. Germline V gives CDR1 SEHNR, CDR2 FQNEAQ (reference sequence).

This chain links TRBV7-8 with TRBJ2-3, with D perhaps TRBD1 or TRBD2 (6 bases each). Germline-derived CDR1 and CDR2 are SGHVS and FQNEAQ. The CDR3 has 14 amino acids. The V gene lost 7 bases and the J gene lost 6 bases, with 17 bases spanning the gap. The CDR3 loop is CASKPRGPKDTQYF. CDR3 sequence (DNA): TGTGCCAGCAAACCCCGGGGGCCTAAGGATACGCAGTATTTT.

For this clonotype: One end of the junction does not line up with germline, which may come from a read error. This chain joins TRBV7-6 and TRBJ2-5, with a weak D call TRBD1 (6 bases). Germline loops: CDR1 SGHVS, CDR2 FNYEAQ. The CDR3 is 14 residues long. Here the CDR3 reads CVSSLSGAIETQYF. DNA of the CDR3: TGTGTCAGCAGCTTATCAGGGGCGATCGAGACCCAGTACTTC.

The chain combines TRBV10-3 with TRBJ1-2; D gene unclear. Germline loops: CDR1 ENHRY, CDR2 SYGVKD. V lost 10 bases and J 8 bases, leaving 11 bases between the germline ends. The CDR3 is 10 residues long. The CDR3 reads CATEGRGYTF. The CDR3 nucleotides are TGTGCCACCGAAGGACGGGGCTACACCTTC.

The chain has TRBV6-6 and TRBJ2-7; no firm D call. Trimming shortened V by 0 bases and J by 0 bases, and 6 bases separated the two germline ends. The CDR3 is 14 residues long. Germline V gene sequence: CDR1 MNHNY, CDR2 SVGAGI (reference sequence). The CDR3 DNA sequence: TGTGCCAGCAGTTACTCGAGTGACTCCTACGAGCAGTACTTC. Amino acids: CASSYSSDSYEQYF.

The genes are TRBV3-1 and TRBJ2-2; no reliable D call. The CDR3 is 16 residues long. The germline V gene has CDR1 LGHDT and CDR2 YNNKEL (reference sequence). Trimming shortened V by 0 bases and J by 3 bases, and 11 bases separated the two germline ends. The chain's CDR3 is CASSQDARDYTGELFF. For the CDR3, the DNA is TGTGCCAGCAGCCAAGATGCCAGAGACTACACCGGGGAGCTGTTTTTT. The full variable domain, rest sourced from reference TRBV3-1 and TRBJ2-2, is DTAVSQTPKYLVTQMGNDKSIKCEQNLGHDTMYWYKQDSKKFLKIMFSYNNKELIINETVPNRFSPKSPDKAHLNLHINSLELGDSAVYFCASSQDARDYTGELFFGEGSRLTVL.

V is TRBV12-3 or TRBV12-4 and J is TRBJ1-2, with D hard to call. The CDR3 is made up of 13 amino acids. Trimming cost V 7 bases and J 9 bases, with 18 bases left between them. The CDR3 region is CASTMNVLFSYTF. The DNA of the CDR3 is TGTGCCAGCACAATGAATGTTTTATTTAGCTACACCTTC.

The chain uses TRBV7-6 and TRBJ2-3; 10 bases match TRBD2. This CDR3 is built from 17 residues. Per the germline V gene, CDR1 is SGHVS and CDR2 is FNYEAQ. The ends lost 5 bases at V and 4 bases at J; junction bases unmatched: 12. The CDR3 DNA reads as TGTGCCAGCAGCCCAACTCCTAGCGGGGGACGCCCAGATACGCAGTATTTT. Its translation is CASSPTPSGGRPDTQYF.

This clonotype has ten or more counts. The chain joins TRBV12-3 or TRBV12-4 to TRBJ1-4; maybe TRBD1 (5 bases). Trimming took 6 bases from V and 7 from J, leaving 21 bases between them. The CDR3 is 16 amino acids. In DNA, the CDR3 is TGTGCCAGCAGGCCAGCAGTTGGAGGGGAGAGTGAAAAACTGTTTTTT. It codes for CASRPAVGGESEKLFF.

The chain joins TRBV3-1 to TRBJ2-1; D tentatively fits TRBD1 or TRBD2 (6 bases each). The CDR3 loop spans 16 amino acids. Germline CDR1 and CDR2: LGHDT and YNNKEL (reference sequence). The V end lost 0 bases, the J end lost 2 bases, and 11 bases lay between the germline ends. Written as DNA, the CDR3 is TGTGCCAGCAGCCAAGATTGGAGGGGGGCCTACAATGAGCAGTTCTTC. Residues: CASSQDWRGAYNEQFF.